These 20 T cell receptor beta chains came from one sample sequenced in a study of blood T cells in healthy people across ages. Primers used in a second PCR of about 6 to 11 cycles were a sample-barcoded 5' primer and a J-beta primer mix. TCRdb re-analysed the 5' RACE reads in MiXCR, keeping a single row per CDR3 protein. In the table there are under 2,000,000 distinct CDR3 sequences, roughly 49% of which are singletons. Specimen: blood. The source is a woman aged 40-49 years in good health.

This clonotype has just a few counts. The chain combines TRBV11-2 with TRBJ2-5; D ambiguous. This CDR3 region has 14 residues. The V gene's germline CDR1 is SGHAT and CDR2 FQNNGV. V was cut by 5 bases and J by 5 bases, with 15 bases left in between. The CDR3 bases are TGTGCCAGCAGCCCGGAACGAGTTCCCGAGACCCAGTACTTC. Translated: CASSPERVPETQYF.

The V gene is TRBV21-1, the J gene TRBJ1-5; TRBD1 is the table's D call and was not checked against the DNA. TRBV21-1 is deemed a pseudogene. This CDR3 contains 14 residues. The CDR3 bases are TGTGCCAGCAGCAACCGGGGGCTTGATCAGCCCCAGCATTTT. The encoded protein is CASSNRGLDQPQHF.

The chain employs TRBV9 and TRBJ2-5; D is unresolved. V was trimmed by 3 bases and J by 2 bases, leaving 8 bases between them. Germline V gene data show CDR1 as SGDLS and CDR2 as YYNGEE. CDR3 size: 13 residues. In DNA form, the CDR3 reads TGTGCCAGCAGCGCTACACAGCAAGAGACCCAGTACTTC. Encoded protein: CASSATQQETQYF.

The CDR3 spells CAISEAGGEAGSPLHF. The CDR3 nucleotides read TGTGCCATCAGTGAAGCAGGGGGAGAGGCGGGCTCACCCCTCCACTTT. The V gene is TRBV10-3, the J gene TRBJ1-6, with 7 nucleotides matching TRBD1. The CDR3 extends over 16 amino acids. Germline values: CDR1 ENHRY, CDR2 SYGVKD. Trimming took 3 bases from V and 10 from J; bases not matched to a gene: 12.

As regards this clonotype: Mismatch with germline at one junction end may stem from a read error. V usage is TRBV7-2 and J usage is TRBJ2-5; D call uncertain. There are 12 residues in the CDR3. Germline lookup yields CDR1 SGHTA and CDR2 FQGNSA. The CDR3 loop reads CACSKGLETQYF. The DNA of the CDR3 is TGTGCCTGCAGCAAGGGATTGGAGACCCAGTACTTC.

This clonotype occurred a few times. The chain is built from TRBV29-1 and TRBJ1-2; TRBD1 is a possible D gene (6 bases). The CDR3 extends over 13 amino acids. V was clipped by 5 bases and J by 4 bases, with 14 bases between them. Germline V lookup: CDR1 SQVTM, CDR2 ANQGSEA. For the CDR3, the DNA is TGCAGCGTTCCCAGGGGTTTGAGCTATGGCTACACCTTC. Residues: CSVPRGLSYGYTF. Drawing the rest from reference TRBV29-1 and TRBJ1-2, the complete variable domain is SAVISQKPSRDICQRGTSLTIQCQVDSQVTMMFWYRQQPGQSLTLIATANQGSEATYESGFVIDKFPISRPNLTFSTLTVSNMSPEDSSIYLCSVPRGLSYGYTFGSGTRLTVV.

The chain couples TRBV4-3 to TRBJ2-7; 9 nucleotides line up with TRBD1. The trim removed 1 base at V and 3 bases at J, leaving 4 bases unmatched. The length of the CDR3 is 15 residues. The germline V gene has CDR1 LGHNA and CDR2 YSLEER. The CDR3 protein is CASSQGGQGYYEQYF. The CDR3 DNA sequence: TGCGCCAGCAGCCAAGGGGGACAGGGATACTACGAGCAGTACTTC.

The chain uses TRBV7-8 and TRBJ2-3; D is undetermined. CDR1 and CDR2 (germline): SGHVS, FQNEAQ. Trimming shortened V by 5 bases and J by 2 bases, and 8 bases separated the two germline ends. CDR3 size: 13 residues. Here the CDR3 DNA reads TGTGCCAGCAGCGCACAGCCCACAGATACGCAGTATTTT. This gives the protein CASSAQPTDTQYF. Together with reference TRBV7-8 and TRBJ2-3, the CDR3 gives the full variable domain: GAGVSQSPRYKVAKRGQDVALRCDPISGHVSLFWYQQALGQGPEFLTYFQNEAQLDKSGLPSDRFFAERPEGSVSTLKIQRTQQEDSAVYLCASSAQPTDTQYFGPGTRLTVL.

The V and J genes are TRBV7-2 and TRBJ2-1, with D tentatively TRBD1 (5 bases). The CDR3 spans 15 residues. Germline V lookup: CDR1 SGHTA, CDR2 FQGNSA. The germline V and J ends were trimmed by 6 bases and 2 bases, with 14 bases remaining between them. The CDR3 region has the DNA TGTGCCAGCAGATTAAGTTCAGGGCCCTACAATGAGCAGTTCTTC. Its protein product is CASRLSSGPYNEQFF.

The V gene is TRBV12-3 or TRBV12-4, the J gene TRBJ2-5; 10 bases align to TRBD1. V trimming: 5 bases; J trimming: 4 bases; junction bases outside the gene matches: 7. There are 15 residues in the CDR3. The CDR3 spells CASSPGTGERETQYF. In nucleotides, the CDR3 is TGTGCCAGCAGTCCGGGGACAGGGGAGCGAGAGACCCAGTACTTC.

The chain combines TRBV25-1 with TRBJ1-2, with D hard to call. The CDR3 sequence is 15 residues long. Trimming took 2 bases from V and 5 from J, leaving 15 bases between them. The germline V gene encodes CDR1 MGHDK and CDR2 SYGVNS. In DNA, the CDR3 is TGTGCCAGCAGTGAACAAGGAAGCGGTCGTTATGGCTACACCTTC. Its translation is CASSEQGSGRYGYTF.

J is TRBJ2-3 and V is TRBV29-1; tentatively, D is TRBD1 (6 bases). Germline V CDR1 and CDR2: SQVTM, ANQGSEA. The CDR3 contains 13 residues. V lost 4 bases, J lost 5 bases, and 13 bases lay in between. CDR3 amino acids: CSVGGHTQDTQYF. Written as DNA, the CDR3 is TGCAGCGTTGGGGGGCACACACAAGATACGCAGTATTTT.

The V and J genes are TRBV3-1 and TRBJ2-5; TRBD2 aligns across 10 bases. In germline, CDR1 is LGHDT, CDR2 YNNKEL (reference sequence). Trimming took 7 bases from V and 6 from J; bases not matched to a gene: 14. The CDR3 consists of 16 residues. The CDR3 spells CASKGASGGVLQTQYF. The CDR3 DNA sequence: TGTGCCAGCAAGGGGGCTAGCGGGGGAGTTTTGCAGACCCAGTACTTC.

V is TRBV4-2 and J is TRBJ2-1; 11 bases match TRBD2. Germline CDR1 and CDR2: LGHNA and YNFKEQ. The length of the CDR3 is 17 residues. V dropped 1 base and J dropped 4; count of bases not matched to a gene: 6. CDR3 residues: CASSQGLAGKGYNEQFF. As DNA, the CDR3 is TGTGCCAGCAGCCAAGGACTAGCGGGGAAAGGTTACAATGAGCAGTTCTTC.

This clonotype appeared a few times. The chain is built from TRBV9 and TRBJ2-3; D tentatively fits TRBD1 or TRBD2 (6 bases each). This CDR3 contains 15 residues. Trimming took off 2 bases at V and 6 bases at J, with 16 bases between the two ends. Germline V gene sequence: CDR1 SGDLS, CDR2 YYNGEE. CDR3 sequence (DNA): TGTGCCAGCAGCGTCAACCGGTGGGGGGCGGATACGCAGTATTTT. Amino acids: CASSVNRWGADTQYF.

The CDR3 sequence: CASSSGLAGYGGTDTQYF. Written as DNA, the CDR3 is TGTGCCAGCAGCTCCGGACTAGCGGGGTATGGGGGCACAGATACGCAGTATTTT. The chain combines TRBV7-2 with TRBJ2-3; 12 positions agree with TRBD2. After removal of 4 bases from V and 1 base from J, the junction contained 9 bases not matched to a gene. The germline gives CDR1 SGHTA, CDR2 FQGNSA. The CDR3 is 18 amino acids. The full variable domain, rest sourced from reference TRBV7-2 and TRBJ2-3, is GAGVSQSPSNKVTEKGKDVELRCDPISGHTALYWYRQSLGQGLEFLIYFQGNSAPDKSGLPSDRFSAERTGGSVSTLTIQRTQQEDSAVYLCASSSGLAGYGGTDTQYFGPGTRLTVL.

The chain joins TRBV6-2 or TRBV6-3 to TRBJ2-7, with 7 bases lining up with TRBD1. Per germline, CDR1 MNHEY and CDR2 SVGEGT. The CDR3 runs 15 residues. V lost 6 bases, J lost 1 base, and 9 bases stayed unmatched. The CDR3 here is CASSTDRQGSYEQYF. CDR3 nucleotide sequence: TGTGCCAGCAGCACCGACAGACAGGGATCCTACGAGCAGTACTTC.

V and J are TRBV28 and TRBJ2-3; tentative D call: TRBD2 (6 bases). The V end lost 6 bases, the J end lost 0 bases, and 19 bases lay between the germline ends. The V gene's germline CDR1 is MDHEN and CDR2 SYDVKM. The CDR3 runs 17 residues. CDR3 sequence (DNA): TGTGCCAGCAGCATCGGGGGTGTCCTCACTAGCACAGATACGCAGTATTTT. Its translation: CASSIGGVLTSTDTQYF.

V and J are TRBV6-2 or TRBV6-3 and TRBJ2-7, with D perhaps matching TRBD1 (6 bases). There are 13 residues in the CDR3. CDR1 and CDR2 (germline): MNHEY, SVGEGT. V was cut by 6 bases and J by 3 bases, with 12 bases left in between. This chain's CDR3 is CASSPWTDYEQYF. Here the CDR3 DNA reads TGTGCCAGCAGCCCTTGGACAGACTACGAGCAGTACTTC.

CDR3 amino acids: CSAPRWETQYF. DNA for the CDR3: TGCAGTGCTCCCCGTTGGGAGACCCAGTACTTC. J is TRBJ2-5 and V is TRBV20-1; D unresolved. The germline V gene has CDR1 DFQATT and CDR2 SNEGSKA (reference sequence). The V end was cut by 5 bases, the J end by 5 bases, with 9 bases between. CDR3 length: 11 residues.